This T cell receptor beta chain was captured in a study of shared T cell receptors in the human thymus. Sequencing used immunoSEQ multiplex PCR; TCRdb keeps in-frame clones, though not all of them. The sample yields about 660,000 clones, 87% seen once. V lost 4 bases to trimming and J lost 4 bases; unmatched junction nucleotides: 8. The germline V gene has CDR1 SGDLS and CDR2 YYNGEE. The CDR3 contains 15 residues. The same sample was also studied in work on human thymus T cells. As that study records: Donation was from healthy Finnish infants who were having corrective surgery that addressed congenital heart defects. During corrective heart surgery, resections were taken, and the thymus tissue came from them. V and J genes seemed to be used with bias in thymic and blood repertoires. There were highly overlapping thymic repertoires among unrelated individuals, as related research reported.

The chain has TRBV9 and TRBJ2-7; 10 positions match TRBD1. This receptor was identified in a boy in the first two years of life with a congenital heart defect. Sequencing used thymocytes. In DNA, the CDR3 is TGTGCCAGCAGCCCCGGGACAGGGGATTCATACGAGCAGTACTTC. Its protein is CASSPGTGDSYEQYF.